The 17 T cell receptor beta chains presented below share a single source sample, sequenced in a study of kidney transplant recipient with SARS-CoV-2 infection. Via MiXCR, TCRdb re-called the reads, giving one row per CDR3 protein. The sample yields 200,000 to 300,000 distinct CDR3 sequences, more than 25% seen once. The sequencing used a blood sample, collected at baseline and on roughly day 120 from a kidney transplant recipient. The receptor source for this set is a male patient aged 25 to 39 who had COVID-19 and was a kidney transplant recipient. The T cells may partly be graft donor cells.

This clonotype showed up just a few times. The chain combines TRBV19 with TRBJ1-2, with 8 bases fitting TRBD1. Unmatched junction bases numbered 15, after V lost 5 bases and J lost 4 bases. Germline V CDR1 and CDR2: LNHDA, SQIVND (reference sequence). CDR3 size: 17 residues. The CDR3 spells CASSWTGTNRKTYGYTF. The CDR3 region has the DNA TGTGCCAGTAGTTGGACAGGGACAAATCGAAAGACCTATGGCTACACCTTC.

This clonotype occurred many times. The chain joins TRBV15 to TRBJ2-7; maybe TRBD1 (5 bases). CDR1 is LNHNV, CDR2 YYDKDF, per germline (reference sequence). The CDR3 is made up of 15 amino acids. Between the trimmed V and J ends, which lost 3 bases and 3 bases, there was a span of 15 bases. CDR3 residues: CATSRDGALGYEQYF. Written as DNA, the CDR3 is TGTGCCACCAGCAGGGATGGGGCTTTGGGCTACGAGCAGTACTTC.

This clonotype has more than one count but fewer than ten. The chain recombines TRBV19 with TRBJ2-1; 10 bases are a match to TRBD2. In germline, CDR1 is LNHDA, CDR2 SQIVND (reference sequence). The CDR3 covers 17 residues. Losses at the gene ends were 1 base for V and 6 bases for J; bases not matched to a gene: 9. As DNA, the CDR3 is TGTGCCAGTAGTATAGGGGGACTAGCGAATATCCGCAATGAGCAGTTCTTC. Its protein product is CASSIGGLANIRNEQFF.

This clonotype was observed at least ten times. The rearrangement joins TRBV19 to TRBJ1-4, with a possible D match to TRBD1 (6 bases). The germline CDR1 and CDR2 sequences are LNHDA and SQIVND (reference sequence). Trimming left V 8 bases short and J 0 bases short, with 16 bases between. The CDR3 is 16 residues long. CDR3 sequence: CASQGRTVATNEKLFF. The CDR3 DNA reads as TGTGCCAGTCAGGGGAGAACAGTCGCAACTAATGAAAAACTGTTTTTT. Using reference TRBV19 and TRBJ1-4 for the parts outside the CDR3, the full variable domain is DGGITQSPKYLFRKEGQNVTLSCEQNLNHDAMYWYRQDPGQGLRLIYYSQIVNDFQKGDIAEGYSVSREKKESFPLTVTSAQKNPTAFYLCASQGRTVATNEKLFFGSGTQLSVL.

The sample holds many counts of this clonotype. This sequence joins TRBV6-5 and TRBJ2-4, with a tentative D call TRBD2 (7 bases). Trimming removed 7 bases at V and 3 bases at J, with 19 bases between. Germline CDR1 is MNHEY and CDR2 is SVGAGI. This CDR3 contains 16 residues. The CDR3 spells CASNKGGVGDKNIQYF. In nucleotides, the CDR3 is TGTGCCAGCAACAAGGGGGGGGTAGGGGACAAAAACATTCAGTACTTC.

Ten or more counts support this clonotype. The V gene is TRBV12-3 or TRBV12-4, the J gene TRBJ2-1; TRBD1 might be the D (6 bases). The ends were cut back, 1 base at V and 4 bases at J, with 8 bases in the middle. This CDR3 is 14 amino acids long. The CDR3 loop reads CASSLETGYNEQFF. In DNA form, the CDR3 reads TGTGCCAGCAGTTTAGAAACAGGGTACAATGAGCAGTTCTTC.

This clonotype was detected many times. The CDR3 region is CASSLAGTLRGYGYTF. CDR3 sequence (DNA): TGTGCCAGCAGCTTGGCAGGGACCCTCCGCGGCTATGGCTACACCTTC. J is TRBJ1-2 and V is TRBV5-6; possibly TRBD1 for D (5 bases). V was cut by 0 bases and J by 4 bases, with 16 bases left in between. This CDR3 has 16 amino acids. In germline, CDR1 is SGHDT, CDR2 YYEEEE.

To note about this clonotype: This may stem from a read error, because a much larger clone lies one nucleotide away. J is TRBJ2-7 and V is TRBV19; D not resolved. The CDR3 length is 12 residues. CDR1 LNHDA and CDR2 SQIVND come from the germline V gene (reference sequence). Between the trimmed V and J ends, which lost 7 bases and 4 bases, there was a span of 11 bases. The CDR3 DNA reads TGTGCCAGTAACCAGGCCCCGTACGAGCAGTACTTC. It is translated as CASNQAPYEQYF.

Concerning this clonotype itself: A much larger clone lies a single base off, so this may be a read error. CDR3 coding DNA: TGTGCCACCAGCAGAGTGGCGGGGGAAAAACTGCTTTTT. It yields the protein CATSRVAGEKLLF. The chain links TRBV15 to TRBJ1-4, with D perhaps matching TRBD1 (5 bases). CDR1 and CDR2 (germline): LNHNV, YYDKDF (reference sequence). The CDR3 has 13 residues. Full variable domain (rest looked up from reference TRBV15 and TRBJ1-4): DAMVIQNPRYQVTQFGKPVTLSCSQTLNHNVMYWYQQKSSQAPKLLFHYYDKDFNNEADTPDNFQSRRPNTSFCFLDIRSPGLGDTAMYLCATSRVAGEKLLFGSGTQLSVL.

Details on this clonotype: It may be a read error: a sequence one base away is much more abundant. The gene calls are TRBV9 and TRBJ2-5, with D uncertain. V was shortened by 0 bases and J by 13 bases, with 16 bases between the two germline ends. Per the germline V gene, CDR1 is SGDLS and CDR2 is YYNGEE. This CDR3 comprises 13 residues. The CDR3 spells CASSVGETYERYF. The CDR3 bases are TGTGCCAGCAGCGTAGGCGAGACCTACGAGCGGTACTTC.

Many counts were recorded for this clonotype. The gene calls are TRBV11-3 and TRBJ1-2; D is undetermined. Trimming cost V 5 bases and J 4 bases, with 23 bases left between them. The germline V gene has CDR1 SGHNT and CDR2 YENEEA. The length of the CDR3 is 17 residues. As DNA, the CDR3 is TGTGCCAGCAGCAGATTTCACGATCTCGGAAAGACCTATGGCTACACCTTC. Residues: CASSRFHDLGKTYGYTF.

V gene TRBV4-3 combines with J gene TRBJ1-2, with unresolved D. This CDR3 has 17 residues. Germline CDR1 reads LGHNA; CDR2 reads YSLEER. Trimming removed 5 bases from V and 4 bases from J, with 23 bases in between. The CDR3 spells CASSSMPGRRETYGYTF. CDR3 in DNA: TGCGCCAGCAGCTCTATGCCAGGACGTCGAGAGACCTATGGCTACACCTTC.

Remarks on this clonotype: A much larger clone differs by one base, so this may be a read error. V usage is TRBV21-1 and J usage is TRBJ1-5; the table's TRBD1 call for D was not verified on the DNA. TRBV21-1 is classified as a pseudogene. The CDR3 sequence is 15 residues long. CDR3 sequence: CATINKGESNQPQHF. The DNA for the CDR3 is TGTGCCACCATAAATAAAGGGGAGTCAAATCAGCCCCAGCATTTT.

This clonotype has a single count. The CDR3 DNA sequence: TGTGCCAGCAACGGAATGGGCCTCAATCAGCCCCAGTATTTT. Amino acid sequence: CASNGMGLNQPQYF. This rearrangement joins TRBV6-5 to TRBJ1-5; no clear D. TRBJ2-3 matches the DNA end more closely, so the J call is doubtful. The germline V gene has CDR1 MNHEY and CDR2 SVGAGI. CDR3 length equals 14 residues.

Concerning this clonotype: A read error may be the cause here, since a much bigger clone is one base away. This likely comes from a read error, as the CDR3 has no conserved phenylalanine or tryptophan at its end. This chain links TRBV7-8 with TRBJ2-7, with 8 bases that match TRBD2. The CDR3 sequence is 15 residues long. Losses at the gene ends were 1 base for V and 3 bases for J; bases not matched to a gene: 5. Per germline, CDR1 SGHVS and CDR2 FQNEAQ. The CDR3 loop is CASSLVTSGNYEQYL. CDR3 sequence (DNA): TGTGCCAGCAGCTTAGTCACTAGCGGTAACTACGAGCAGTACTTA.

This clonotype was counted ten times or more. This chain links TRBV12-3 or TRBV12-4 with TRBJ2-7, with TRBD1 as a possible D gene (6 bases). This CDR3 spans 15 amino acids. V was pared by 2 bases and J by 1 base, with 12 bases between. The CDR3 region has the DNA TGTGCCAGCAGTTTAAGTACAGGGTTGTCCTACGAGCAGTACTTC. Translated: CASSLSTGLSYEQYF.

This clonotype was recorded many times. The chain couples TRBV28 to TRBJ2-7, with 8 bases identical to TRBD2. Germline V gene sequence: CDR1 MDHEN, CDR2 SYDVKM. This CDR3 has 14 amino acids. Trimming took 8 bases from V and 4 from J; bases not matched to a gene: 10. CDR3 protein: CASHNSGKLYEQYF. DNA for the CDR3: TGTGCCAGCCACAATAGCGGGAAACTTTACGAGCAGTACTTC.